These 18 T cell receptor beta chains came from one sample sequenced in a study of neurological immune-mediated disorders. TCRdb itself ran the 5' RACE reads through MiXCR, one entry per CDR3 protein. The sample carries 20,000 to 25,000 distinct CDR3 sequences, over 5% recorded once. The specimen was CD8+ T cells from blood. The receptors shown here come from a man younger than 35 in good health.

This clonotype was detected ten times or more. The chain uses TRBV6-2 or TRBV6-3 and TRBJ1-1; D unresolved. Germline V gene lookup returns CDR1 MNHEY and CDR2 SVGEGT. This CDR3 contains 14 residues. Deletions cut 7 bases from V and 5 bases from J, with 17 bases between. CDR3 protein: CASTRTYEGTEAFF. CDR3 DNA sequence: TGTGCCAGCACCAGAACGTATGAGGGAACTGAAGCTTTCTTT.

This clonotype has ten or more counts. The genes are TRBV20-1 and TRBJ2-7; 7 positions agree with TRBD1. This CDR3 contains 15 residues. Germline V CDR1 and CDR2: DFQATT, SNEGSKA (reference sequence). V lost 7 bases, J lost 5 bases, and 17 bases stayed unmatched. The CDR3 coding sequence is TGCAGTGTTGATAATTCAAGGGGGCACGGAAACGAGCAGTACTTC. It translates to CSVDNSRGHGNEQYF.

This clonotype was observed at least ten times. The chain combines TRBV25-1 with TRBJ1-2, with a possible D match to TRBD1 (5 bases). The germline V and J ends were trimmed by 0 bases and 4 bases, with 15 bases remaining between them. The CDR3 loop spans 16 amino acids. Germline V lookup: CDR1 MGHDK, CDR2 SYGVNS. CDR3 bases: TGTGCCAGCAGTGAATATAACCGGGACCTATCCTATGGCTACACCTTC. The encoded protein is CASSEYNRDLSYGYTF.

This rearrangement joins TRBV13 to TRBJ1-2; the match to TRBD1 covers 8 bases. Germline CDR1 reads PRHDT; CDR2 reads FYEKMQ (reference sequence). The V and J ends lost 8 bases and 4 bases, in that order; junction bases with no gene match: 9. The CDR3 is 14 residues long. Written as DNA, the CDR3 is TGTGCCAGCTTAGGCAGGGGGCGAAGCTATGGCTACACCTTC. Its protein product is CASLGRGRSYGYTF.

Many counts were recorded for this clonotype. This chain links TRBV7-6 with TRBJ2-4, with D possibly being TRBD1 (5 bases). The germline CDR1 and CDR2 sequences are SGHVS and FNYEAQ. The CDR3 totals 12 residues. V lost 3 bases and J lost 8, with 8 bases in between. The CDR3 region is CASSFQGDIQYF. CDR3 sequence (DNA): TGTGCCAGCAGCTTCCAGGGTGACATTCAGTACTTC.

This clonotype was seen ten or more times. This chain uses TRBV4-1 with TRBJ1-1; D not resolved. The germline V gene encodes CDR1 MGHRA and CDR2 YSYEKL. CDR3 length: 14 residues. The ends were cut back, 4 bases at V and 0 bases at J, with 9 bases in the middle. CDR3: CASSPTEMNTEAFF. The CDR3 bases are TGCGCCAGCAGCCCCACAGAAATGAACACTGAAGCTTTCTTT.

This clonotype was seen only a few times. This chain links TRBV4-3 with TRBJ1-1; D not certain. The V gene lost 2 bases and the J gene lost 0 bases, with 10 bases spanning the gap. The CDR3 has 15 amino acids. Germline V gene lookup returns CDR1 LGHNA and CDR2 YSLEER. CDR3 amino acids: CASSQSFRLNTEAFF. CDR3 sequence (DNA): TGCGCCAGCAGCCAATCATTCAGGTTGAACACTGAAGCTTTCTTT.

This clonotype was counted many times. The gene calls are TRBV6-1 and TRBJ2-2; TRBD2 agrees at 11 bases. Losses at the gene ends were 1 base for V and 6 bases for J; bases not matched to a gene: 7. From germline, CDR1 is MNHNS and CDR2 SASEGT. The CDR3 extends over 17 amino acids. The CDR3 region is CASSEGIAGGQAGELFF. CDR3 DNA: TGTGCCAGCAGTGAAGGGATAGCGGGGGGGCAGGCCGGGGAGCTGTTTTTT.

In this sample, this clonotype turned up many times. V gene TRBV12-3 or TRBV12-4 combines with J gene TRBJ2-7, with a weak D call TRBD2 (6 bases). The CDR3 covers 12 residues. V gave up 6 bases and J gave up 3 bases, with 9 bases separating them. The CDR3, as DNA: TGTGCCAGCAGGGGACTGCGCTACGAGCAGTACTTC. As protein: CASRGLRYEQYF.

This clonotype was counted many times. This chain uses TRBV29-1 with TRBJ2-7; TRBD1 aligns across 8 bases. After removal of 4 bases from V and 3 bases from J, the junction contained 5 bases not matched to a gene. The CDR3 sequence is 13 residues long. Germline CDR1 reads SQVTM; CDR2 reads ANQGSEA. This CDR3 reads CSVGLGTGYEQYF. In DNA form, the CDR3 reads TGCAGCGTTGGGTTAGGGACAGGCTACGAGCAGTACTTC.

This clonotype was observed many times. CDR3 bases: TGCAGCGTGATCTGGACGACCGGGACCCAGTACTTC. Encoded protein: CSVIWTTGTQYF. This rearrangement joins TRBV29-1 to TRBJ2-5; D is ambiguous. CDR3 length equals 12 residues. V lost 6 bases and J lost 7, with 15 bases in between. CDR1 is SQVTM, CDR2 ANQGSEA, per germline.

This clonotype was recorded many times. The chain carries TRBV20-1 and TRBJ1-3; D not resolved. The CDR3 is 15 residues long. In germline, CDR1 is DFQATT, CDR2 SNEGSKA (reference sequence). Trimming removed 3 bases at V and 0 bases at J, with 12 bases between. As DNA, the CDR3 is TGCAGTGCTAGTAGTGTCGCGTACTCTGGAAACACCATATATTTT. This codes for CSASSVAYSGNTIYF.

The rearrangement joins TRBV9 to TRBJ2-7, with D perhaps TRBD1 or TRBD2 (5 bases each). Germline V gene sequence: CDR1 SGDLS, CDR2 YYNGEE. The CDR3 extends over 14 amino acids. Trimming cost V 2 bases and J 7 bases, with 16 bases left between them. This CDR3 reads CASSVVTGTVEQYF. The DNA for the CDR3 is TGTGCCAGCAGCGTTGTAACCGGGACCGTAGAGCAGTACTTC.

In its sample, this clonotype was seen many times. The chain recombines TRBV27 with TRBJ1-1, with unresolved D. V lost 3 bases to trimming and J lost 6 bases, with 17 bases between them. Germline V gives CDR1 MNHEY, CDR2 SMNVEV (reference sequence). This CDR3 region has 15 residues. This chain's CDR3 is CASSLGLGGIPEAFF. Here the CDR3 DNA reads TGTGCCAGCAGTTTGGGTCTAGGAGGAATACCTGAAGCTTTCTTT.

Many counts were recorded for this clonotype. V is TRBV5-5 and J is TRBJ1-4; D is possibly TRBD1 (5 bases). CDR1 and CDR2 (germline): SGHKS, YYEKEE (reference sequence). Trimming shortened V by 4 bases and J by 4 bases, and 26 bases separated the two germline ends. This CDR3 is built from 19 residues. The CDR3 sequence: CASSHQDMGTRGGNEKLFF. DNA for the CDR3: TGTGCCAGCAGCCACCAAGACATGGGAACGAGGGGCGGTAATGAAAAACTGTTTTTT.

The table lists this clonotype with many counts. The chain links TRBV7-8 to TRBJ1-3; 7 bases are a match to TRBD1. Losses at the gene ends were 4 bases for V and 7 bases for J; bases not matched to a gene: 13. Germline CDR1 and CDR2: SGHVS and FQNEAQ. The CDR3 extends over 16 amino acids. CDR3 nucleotides: TGTGCCAGCAGCTCCTTTTCTGGACAGGAGGGGAACACCATATATTTT. Encoded protein: CASSSFSGQEGNTIYF.

The J gene is TRBJ1-4, the V gene TRBV2; TRBD1 matches 7 bases. J gave up 3 bases and V 6 bases, and 10 bases lay outside the gene matches. Germline V gene lookup returns CDR1 SNHLY and CDR2 FYNNEI. The CDR3 spans 16 residues. The CDR3 is CASSEFAGTANEKLFF. Here the CDR3 DNA reads TGTGCCAGCAGCGAATTCGCCGGGACAGCTAATGAAAAACTGTTTTTT.

This clonotype was seen many times. The CDR3 is CASTPGGPSTDTQYF. The CDR3 nucleotides are TGTGCCTCCACCCCTGGGGGGCCCAGCACAGATACGCAGTATTTT. This chain connects TRBV12-3 or TRBV12-4 to TRBJ2-3, with D perhaps TRBD1 or TRBD2 (6 bases each). V dropped 11 bases and J dropped 0 bases, with 18 bases sitting between them. There are 15 residues in the CDR3.